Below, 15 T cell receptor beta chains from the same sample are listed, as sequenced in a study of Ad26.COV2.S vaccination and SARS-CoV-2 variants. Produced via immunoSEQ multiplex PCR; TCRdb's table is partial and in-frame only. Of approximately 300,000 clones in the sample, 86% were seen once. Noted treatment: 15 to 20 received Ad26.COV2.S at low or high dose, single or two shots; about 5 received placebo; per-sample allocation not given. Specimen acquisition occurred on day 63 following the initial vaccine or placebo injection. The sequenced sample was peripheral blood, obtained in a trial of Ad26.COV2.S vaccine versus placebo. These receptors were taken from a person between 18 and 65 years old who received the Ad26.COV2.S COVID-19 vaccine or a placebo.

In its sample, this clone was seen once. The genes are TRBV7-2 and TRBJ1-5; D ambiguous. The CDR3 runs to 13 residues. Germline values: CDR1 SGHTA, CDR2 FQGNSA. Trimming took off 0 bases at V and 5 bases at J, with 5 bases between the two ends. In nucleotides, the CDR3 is TGTGCCAGCAGCTTAGCTCTGGATCAGCCCCAGCATTTT. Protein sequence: CASSLALDQPQHF.

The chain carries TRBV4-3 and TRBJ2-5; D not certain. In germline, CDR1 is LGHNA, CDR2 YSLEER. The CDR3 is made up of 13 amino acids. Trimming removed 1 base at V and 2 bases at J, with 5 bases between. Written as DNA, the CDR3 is TGCGCCAGCAGCCAAGGGGGTCAAGAGACCCAGTACTTC. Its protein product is CASSQGGQETQYF.

The CDR3: CASSLVASGGGPTKRDTQYF. DNA for the CDR3: TGTGCCAGCAGCTTAGTAGCTAGCGGGGGGGGGCCCACAAAACGAGATACGCAGTATTTT. The chain couples TRBV7-8 to TRBJ2-3; TRBD2 agrees at 12 bases. The CDR3 spans 20 residues. V was pared by 1 base and J by 5 bases, with 16 bases of the junction left unmatched. Germline V gene lookup returns CDR1 SGHVS and CDR2 FQNEAQ.

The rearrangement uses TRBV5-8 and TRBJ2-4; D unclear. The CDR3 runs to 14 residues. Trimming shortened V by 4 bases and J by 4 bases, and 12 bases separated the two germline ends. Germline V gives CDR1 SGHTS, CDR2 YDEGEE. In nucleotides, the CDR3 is TGTGCCAGCAGCCTTCTAGGGCAGAAAAACATTCAGTACTTC. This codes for CASSLLGQKNIQYF.

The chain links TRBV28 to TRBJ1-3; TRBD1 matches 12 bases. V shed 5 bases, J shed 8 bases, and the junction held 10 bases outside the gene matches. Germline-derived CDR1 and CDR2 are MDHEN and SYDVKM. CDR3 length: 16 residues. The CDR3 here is CASSSPGQGAGDTIYF. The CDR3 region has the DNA TGTGCCAGCAGTAGTCCGGGACAGGGGGCAGGGGACACCATATATTTT.

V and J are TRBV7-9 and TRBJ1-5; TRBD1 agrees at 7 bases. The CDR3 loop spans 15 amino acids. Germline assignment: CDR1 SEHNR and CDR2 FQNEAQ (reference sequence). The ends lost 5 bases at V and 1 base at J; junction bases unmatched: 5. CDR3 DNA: TGTGCCAGCAGCCGACAGGGAGGGAGCAATCAGCCCCAGCATTTT. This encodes CASSRQGGSNQPQHF.

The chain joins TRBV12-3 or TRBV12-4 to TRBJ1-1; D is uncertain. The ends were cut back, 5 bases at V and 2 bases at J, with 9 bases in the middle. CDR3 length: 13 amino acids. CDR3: CASSTHTNTEAFF. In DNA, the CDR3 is TGTGCCAGCAGTACCCACACAAACACTGAAGCTTTCTTT.

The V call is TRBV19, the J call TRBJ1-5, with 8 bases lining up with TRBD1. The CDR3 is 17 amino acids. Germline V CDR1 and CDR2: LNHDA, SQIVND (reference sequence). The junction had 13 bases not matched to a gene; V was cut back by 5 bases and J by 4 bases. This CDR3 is CASSPVHTRGPNQPQHF. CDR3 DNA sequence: TGTGCCAGTAGTCCAGTCCATACCAGGGGGCCAAATCAGCCCCAGCATTTT.

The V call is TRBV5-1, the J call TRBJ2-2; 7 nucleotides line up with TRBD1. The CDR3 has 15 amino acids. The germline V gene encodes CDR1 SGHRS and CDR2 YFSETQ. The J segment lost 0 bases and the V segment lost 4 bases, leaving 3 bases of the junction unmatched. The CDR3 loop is CASSRGQANTGELFF. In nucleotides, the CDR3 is TGCGCCAGCAGCCGCGGACAGGCGAACACCGGGGAGCTGTTTTTT.

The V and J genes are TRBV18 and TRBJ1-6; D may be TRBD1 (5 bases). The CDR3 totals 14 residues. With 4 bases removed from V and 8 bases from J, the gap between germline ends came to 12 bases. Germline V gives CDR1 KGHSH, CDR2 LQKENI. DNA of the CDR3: TGTGCCAGCTCACTTAGCGGGGGTTATTCACCCCTCCACTTT. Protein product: CASSLSGGYSPLHF.

Written as DNA, the CDR3 is TGTGCCAGCAGGGTTGGGGGACAGGGAACCTATGGCTACACCTTC. It codes for CASRVGGQGTYGYTF. The chain combines TRBV7-2 with TRBJ1-2, with 9 positions matching TRBD1. Germline V gives CDR1 SGHTA, CDR2 FQGNSA. J lost 4 bases, V lost 6 bases, and 9 bases had no gene match. This CDR3 is 15 amino acids long.

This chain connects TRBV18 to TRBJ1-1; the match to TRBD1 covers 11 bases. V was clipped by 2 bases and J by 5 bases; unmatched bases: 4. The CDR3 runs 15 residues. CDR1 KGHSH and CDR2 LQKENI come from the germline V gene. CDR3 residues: CASSPIGQGATEAFF. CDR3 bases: TGTGCCAGCTCACCAATCGGACAGGGGGCAACTGAAGCTTTCTTT.

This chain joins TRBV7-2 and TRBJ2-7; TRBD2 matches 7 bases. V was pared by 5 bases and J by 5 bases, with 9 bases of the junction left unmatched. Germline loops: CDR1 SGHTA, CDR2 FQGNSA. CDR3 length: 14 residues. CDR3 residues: CASSPGRGGNEQYF. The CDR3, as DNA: TGTGCCAGCAGCCCCGGGCGCGGGGGAAACGAGCAGTACTTC.

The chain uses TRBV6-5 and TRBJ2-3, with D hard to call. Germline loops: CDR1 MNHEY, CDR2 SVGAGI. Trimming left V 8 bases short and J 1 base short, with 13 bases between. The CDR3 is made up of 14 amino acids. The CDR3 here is CASSVRRGTDTQYF. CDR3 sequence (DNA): TGTGCCAGCTCGGTCCGTCGAGGCACAGATACGCAGTATTTT.

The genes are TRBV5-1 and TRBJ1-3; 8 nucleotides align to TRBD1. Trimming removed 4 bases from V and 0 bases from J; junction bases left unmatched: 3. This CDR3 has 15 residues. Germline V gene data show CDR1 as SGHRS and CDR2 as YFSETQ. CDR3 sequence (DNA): TGCGCCAGCAGCACGGGACAGGCCTCTGGAAACACCATATATTTT. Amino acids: CASSTGQASGNTIYF. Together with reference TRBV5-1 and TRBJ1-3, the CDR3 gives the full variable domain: KAGVTQTPRYLIKTRGQQVTLSCSPISGHRSVSWYQQTPGQGLQFLFEYFSETQRNKGNFPGRFSGRQFSNSRSEMNVSTLELGDSALYLCASSTGQASGNTIYFGEGSWLTVV.